This T cell receptor (beta chain) was captured by sequencing in a study of blood T cell repertoires in COVID-19. The wider study: Nucleic acid was either cDNA or gDNA, and it came from T cells, B-cell-depleted T cells, or PBMCs.

The table came from immunoSEQ multiplex PCR; TCRdb's copy has only in-frame clones and leaves some out. The repertoire includes 60,000 to 85,000 clones, 78% of them detected once, and about 16% sits in the top ten. Trimming took 5 bases from V and 7 from J; bases not matched to a gene: 13. This CDR3 contains 17 residues. Germline CDR1 and CDR2: SEHNR and FQNEAQ (reference sequence). The chain couples TRBV7-9 to TRBJ2-7; 14 bases are shared with TRBD2. Sequencing was carried out using peripheral blood. This clonotype was obtained from a human donor in a cohort sampled during active COVID-19. CDR3 loop: CASSIGTSGSFLGEQYF. The CDR3 nucleotides are TGTGCCAGCAGCATAGGGACTAGCGGGAGTTTTTTAGGTGAGCAGTACTTC.